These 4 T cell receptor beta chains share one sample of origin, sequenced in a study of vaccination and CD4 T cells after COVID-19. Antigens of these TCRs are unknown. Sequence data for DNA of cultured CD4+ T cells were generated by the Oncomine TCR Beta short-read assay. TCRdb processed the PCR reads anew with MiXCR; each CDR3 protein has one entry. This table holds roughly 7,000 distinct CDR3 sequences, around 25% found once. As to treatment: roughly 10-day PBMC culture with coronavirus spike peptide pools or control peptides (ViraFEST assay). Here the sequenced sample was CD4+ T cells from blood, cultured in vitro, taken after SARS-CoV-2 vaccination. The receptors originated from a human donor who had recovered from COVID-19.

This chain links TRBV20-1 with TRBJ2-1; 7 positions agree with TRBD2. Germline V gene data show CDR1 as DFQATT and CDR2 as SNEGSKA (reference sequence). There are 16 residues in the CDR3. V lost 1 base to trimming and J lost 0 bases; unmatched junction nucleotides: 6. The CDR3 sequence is CSARVQAGSSYNEQFF. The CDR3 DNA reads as TGCAGTGCTAGAGTACAAGCGGGAAGCTCCTACAATGAGCAGTTCTTC.

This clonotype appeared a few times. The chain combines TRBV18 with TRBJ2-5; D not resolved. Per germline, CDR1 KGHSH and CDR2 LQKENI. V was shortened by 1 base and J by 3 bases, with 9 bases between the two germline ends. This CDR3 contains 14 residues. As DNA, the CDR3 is TGTGCCAGCTCACCACTCATTCGGGAAGAGACCCAGTACTTC. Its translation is CASSPLIREETQYF.

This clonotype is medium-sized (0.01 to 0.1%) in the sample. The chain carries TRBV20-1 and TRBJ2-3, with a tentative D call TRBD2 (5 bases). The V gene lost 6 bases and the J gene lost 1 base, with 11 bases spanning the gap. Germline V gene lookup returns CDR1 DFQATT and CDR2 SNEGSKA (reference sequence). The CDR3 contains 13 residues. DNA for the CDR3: TGCAGTGCCGATTCGAGGGGCACAGATACGCAGTATTTT. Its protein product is CSADSRGTDTQYF.

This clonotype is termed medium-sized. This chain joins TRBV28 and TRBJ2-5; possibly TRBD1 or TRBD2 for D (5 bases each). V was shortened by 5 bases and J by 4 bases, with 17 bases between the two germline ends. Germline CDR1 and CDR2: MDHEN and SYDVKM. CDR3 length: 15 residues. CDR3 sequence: CASSTGATLGETQYF. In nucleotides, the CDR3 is TGTGCCAGCAGTACCGGGGCCACCCTCGGAGAGACCCAGTACTTC.